Each of the 26 T cell receptor beta chains below was sequenced from the same sample in a study of blood T cell repertoires in COVID-19. Clones were read by immunoSEQ multiplex PCR, and TCRdb kept only the in-frame ones, dropping some. Among some 240,000 clones listed, around 83% were seen once. Sequencing was performed on peripheral blood. Source of these receptors: a woman of 80 years or more with acute or convalescent COVID-19.

This chain joins TRBV2 and TRBJ1-5; D perhaps matches TRBD1 (5 bases). CDR3 length: 17 amino acids. The V gene lost 5 bases and the J gene lost 1 base, with 18 bases spanning the gap. Germline lookup yields CDR1 SNHLY and CDR2 FYNNEI. As DNA, the CDR3 is TGTGCCAGCAGTTCCCAGGACACGGCACGAAGCAATCAGCCCCAGCATTTT. Amino acid sequence: CASSSQDTARSNQPQHF.

The V gene is TRBV2, the J gene TRBJ1-2; D possibly corresponds to TRBD1 (5 bases). Looked up from germline, CDR1 is SNHLY and CDR2 is FYNNEI. This CDR3 spans 12 amino acids. V was shortened by 4 bases and J by 5 bases, with 8 bases between the two germline ends. For the CDR3, the DNA is TGTGCCAGCAGTGGACAGCAATATGGCTACACCTTC. As protein: CASSGQQYGYTF.

J is TRBJ2-3 and V is TRBV9; the match to TRBD2 covers 7 bases. CDR3 length: 14 residues. Per the germline V gene, CDR1 is SGDLS and CDR2 is YYNGEE. Trimming took 3 bases from V and 1 from J; bases not matched to a gene: 2. CDR3 sequence: CASSGAGGTDTQYF. CDR3 DNA: TGTGCCAGCAGCGGGGCGGGGGGCACAGATACGCAGTATTTT.

The V and J genes are TRBV19 and TRBJ2-2; possible D gene TRBD1, 6 bases. Trimming stripped 8 bases from V and 1 base from J, with 11 bases between. The CDR3 has 14 residues. Germline V lookup: CDR1 LNHDA, CDR2 SQIVND (reference sequence). The CDR3 reads CASARTVNTGELFF. The CDR3 bases are TGTGCCAGTGCTAGGACAGTGAACACCGGGGAGCTGTTTTTT.

This chain joins TRBV6-2 or TRBV6-3 and TRBJ1-1, with 8 positions matching TRBD1. Trimming cost V 6 bases and J 1 base; bases outside gene matches: 10. The CDR3 spans 16 residues. The germline CDR1 and CDR2 sequences are MNHEY and SVGEGT. In DNA form, the CDR3 reads TGTGCCAGCAGCCCCTTGGGACAGGCCACGAACACTGAAGCTTTCTTT. It is translated as CASSPLGQATNTEAFF.

The chain has TRBV6-5 and TRBJ2-4; 10 bases fit TRBD1. Germline V gene lookup returns CDR1 MNHEY and CDR2 SVGAGI. Trimming took 8 bases from V and 4 from J; bases not matched to a gene: 8. The CDR3 sequence is 15 residues long. CDR3 region: CASGRDRGKKNIQYF. The DNA for the CDR3 is TGTGCCAGCGGACGGGACAGGGGAAAAAAAAACATTCAGTACTTC.

The chain is built from TRBV27 and TRBJ1-2, with TRBD1 matching over 7 bases. CDR3 length equals 14 residues. The V gene's germline CDR1 is MNHEY and CDR2 SMNVEV (reference sequence). The junction had 5 bases not matched to a gene; V was cut back by 6 bases and J by 1 base. Here the CDR3 DNA reads TGTGCCAGCAGCAAAGACAGGGTTAACTATGGCTACACCTTC. It yields the protein CASSKDRVNYGYTF.

DNA of the CDR3: TGTGCCAGCACCAGGACAGGGATGAACACTGAAGCTTTCTTT. Translating it yields CASTRTGMNTEAFF. V and J are TRBV6-5 and TRBJ1-1; 8 bases map to TRBD1. CDR1 MNHEY and CDR2 SVGAGI come from the germline V gene. This CDR3 comprises 14 residues. V shed 7 bases and J 0 bases; nucleotides not matched to a gene: 4.

On this clone: Other nucleotide sequences in the sample specify the same CDR3. V usage is TRBV5-1 and J usage is TRBJ2-7, with D perhaps TRBD1 (6 bases). This CDR3 is built from 14 residues. With 0 bases removed from V and 4 bases from J, the gap between germline ends came to 11 bases. Germline V lookup: CDR1 SGHRS, CDR2 YFSETQ. CDR3 in amino acids: CASSLGDTRYEQYF. In DNA, the CDR3 is TGCGCCAGCAGCTTGGGGGACACCAGATACGAGCAGTACTTC.

This rearrangement joins TRBV11-3 to TRBJ2-1; 7 nucleotides match TRBD2. V lost 3 bases, J lost 0 bases, and 2 bases stayed unmatched. This CDR3 is built from 15 residues. The germline V gene encodes CDR1 SGHNT and CDR2 YENEEA. CDR3 in amino acids: CASSLGGSSYNEQFF. As DNA, the CDR3 is TGTGCCAGCAGCTTGGGGGGGAGCTCCTACAATGAGCAGTTCTTC.

There are a few counts of this clone. The chain is built from TRBV4-1 and TRBJ1-2; no clear D. CDR1 and CDR2 (germline): MGHRA, YSYEKL. Trimming took off 0 bases at V and 0 bases at J, with 8 bases between the two ends. The CDR3 has 15 residues. For the CDR3, the DNA is TGCGCCAGCAGCCAAGATCGCTTAGCTAACTATGGCTACACCTTC. This translates into CASSQDRLANYGYTF.

The V call is TRBV5-6, the J call TRBJ1-2; 9 bases match TRBD1. This CDR3 spans 14 amino acids. V dropped 4 bases and J dropped 2; count of bases not matched to a gene: 3. Germline V gene data show CDR1 as SGHDT and CDR2 as YYEEEE. The CDR3: CASSPGQGNYGYTF. The CDR3 nucleotides read TGTGCCAGCAGCCCTGGACAGGGGAACTATGGCTACACCTTC. Together with reference TRBV5-6 and TRBJ1-2, the CDR3 gives the full variable domain: DAGVTQSPTHLIKTRGQQVTLRCSPKSGHDTVSWYQQALGQGPQFIFQYYEEEERQRGNFPDRFSGHQFPNYSSELNVNALLLGDSALYLCASSPGQGNYGYTFGSGTRLTVV.

This rearrangement joins TRBV30 to TRBJ2-7; D perhaps matches TRBD1 (6 bases). Trimming cost V 5 bases and J 0 bases, with 20 bases left between them. This CDR3 region has 16 residues. Per germline, CDR1 GTSNPN and CDR2 SVGIG (reference sequence). CDR3 sequence (DNA): TGTGCCTGGGCCCTACCTCTGCACAGGGACTCCTACGAGCAGTACTTC. The encoded protein is CAWALPLHRDSYEQYF.

V gene TRBV5-1 combines with J gene TRBJ1-1; D is unresolved. This CDR3 has 14 amino acids. Germline CDR1 SGHRS, CDR2 YFSETQ. V lost 3 bases, J lost 4 bases, and 13 bases lay in between. In nucleotides, the CDR3 is TGCGCCAGCAGCTCCCTGGGGAGAGGCACTGAAGCTTTCTTT. It translates to CASSSLGRGTEAFF. Drawing the rest from reference TRBV5-1 and TRBJ1-1, the complete variable domain is KAGVTQTPRYLIKTRGQQVTLSCSPISGHRSVSWYQQTPGQGLQFLFEYFSETQRNKGNFPGRFSGRQFSNSRSEMNVSTLELGDSALYLCASSSLGRGTEAFFGQGTRLTVV.

V gene TRBV6-5 combines with J gene TRBJ1-4; a possible D gene is TRBD1 (6 bases). The germline V gene has CDR1 MNHEY and CDR2 SVGAGI. Trimming left V 10 bases short and J 0 bases short, with 12 bases between. This CDR3 has 14 amino acids. The CDR3, as DNA: TGTGCCACCCGGGGGGCCCCAACTAATGAAAAACTGTTTTTT. Translated, it gives CATRGAPTNEKLFF.

V is TRBV5-1 and J is TRBJ2-3, with a tentative D call TRBD1 (5 bases). Germline assignment: CDR1 SGHRS and CDR2 YFSETQ. This CDR3 region has 16 residues. Trimming removed 4 bases at V and 0 bases at J, with 15 bases between. CDR3 loop: CASSPGVQASTDTQYF. The DNA for the CDR3 is TGCGCCAGCAGCCCTGGCGTACAGGCCAGCACAGATACGCAGTATTTT. Supplemented by reference TRBV5-1 and TRBJ2-3, the full variable domain reads KAGVTQTPRYLIKTRGQQVTLSCSPISGHRSVSWYQQTPGQGLQFLFEYFSETQRNKGNFPGRFSGRQFSNSRSEMNVSTLELGDSALYLCASSPGVQASTDTQYFGPGTRLTVL.

This clone appeared a few times. CDR3 DNA sequence: TGTGCCAGCACCAAGACAGGGCGTTATGGCTACACCTTC. This encodes CASTKTGRYGYTF. This chain links TRBV28 with TRBJ1-2; TRBD1 matches 7 bases. This CDR3 has 13 residues. Germline V gives CDR1 MDHEN, CDR2 SYDVKM. The V gene end was trimmed by 7 bases and the J gene end by 5 bases; junction bases not matched to a gene: 7.

The chain couples TRBV12-1 to TRBJ1-3; TRBD1, as called in the table, went unchecked against the DNA. TRBV12-1 is labeled a pseudogene. The CDR3 contains 20 residues. The CDR3: CASSFADSPTTQSSGNTIYF. In nucleotides, the CDR3 is TGTGCCAGCAGCTTTGCGGACAGCCCCACGACGCAGAGCTCTGGAAACACCATATATTTT.

The chain carries TRBV7-8 and TRBJ2-1; 10 positions match TRBD2. The CDR3 loop spans 15 amino acids. The V gene end was trimmed by 3 bases and the J gene end by 4 bases; junction bases not matched to a gene: 3. Germline values: CDR1 SGHVS, CDR2 FQNEAQ. CDR3 protein: CASSFSGGLYNEQFF. In nucleotides, the CDR3 is TGTGCCAGCAGCTTTAGCGGGGGGCTTTACAATGAGCAGTTCTTC.

The rearrangement links TRBV7-2 to TRBJ1-1, with 7 bases fitting TRBD1. Germline V gene sequence: CDR1 SGHTA, CDR2 FQGNSA. J was trimmed by 4 bases and V by 5 bases; bases with no gene match: 13. This CDR3 is 16 amino acids long. CDR3 amino acids: CASSPDRVGVGTEAFF. DNA for the CDR3: TGTGCCAGCAGCCCCGACAGGGTGGGAGTCGGCACTGAAGCTTTCTTT.

The rearrangement uses TRBV30 and TRBJ2-5; TRBD1 agrees at 10 bases. V trimming: 1 base; J trimming: 2 bases; junction bases outside the gene matches: 4. The CDR3 consists of 15 residues. The germline CDR1 and CDR2 sequences are GTSNPN and SVGIG (reference sequence). CDR3 protein: CAWSARTGGQETQYF. The CDR3 DNA follows: TGTGCCTGGAGTGCCCGGACAGGGGGGCAAGAGACCCAGTACTTC.

The chain is built from TRBV2 and TRBJ1-4, with 7 positions matching TRBD1. Germline loops: CDR1 SNHLY, CDR2 FYNNEI. V shed 5 bases and J 3 bases; nucleotides not matched to a gene: 9. CDR3 length: 16 residues. As DNA, the CDR3 is TGTGCCAGCAGTTTACAGGGGTCGGGAGCTAATGAAAAACTGTTTTTT. It specifies CASSLQGSGANEKLFF.

This chain connects TRBV27 to TRBJ2-1; the D gene is possibly TRBD1 (6 bases). The V gene lost 7 bases and the J gene lost 7 bases, with 17 bases spanning the gap. Germline CDR1 reads MNHEY; CDR2 reads SMNVEV (reference sequence). The CDR3 consists of 14 residues. The CDR3 protein is CASTLAGVGNEQFF. The CDR3 nucleotides are TGTGCCAGCACCCTGGCAGGGGTTGGGAATGAGCAGTTCTTC.

The genes are TRBV3-1 (or the pseudogene TRBV3-2) and TRBJ2-7; D may be TRBD2 (6 bases). The CDR3 spans 17 residues. V lost 1 base and J lost 3, with 19 bases in between. Germline V CDR1 and CDR2: LGHDT, YNNKEL (reference sequence). The chain's CDR3 is CASSQGVRGGPSYEQYF. The DNA for the CDR3 is TGTGCCAGCAGCCAAGGGGTTCGGGGAGGACCCAGCTACGAGCAGTACTTC.

The gene calls are TRBV19 and TRBJ1-5; the D gene is possibly TRBD1 (6 bases). Trimming pared 7 bases from V and 2 bases from J, leaving 15 bases between. CDR1 LNHDA and CDR2 SQIVND come from the germline V gene (reference sequence). CDR3 length: 15 residues. This CDR3 reads CASMGGALGNQPQHF. CDR3 nucleotides: TGTGCCAGTATGGGGGGGGCGCTGGGCAATCAGCCCCAGCATTTT. Variable domain in full (rest from reference TRBV19 and TRBJ1-5): DGGITQSPKYLFRKEGQNVTLSCEQNLNHDAMYWYRQDPGQGLRLIYYSQIVNDFQKGDIAEGYSVSREKKESFPLTVTSAQKNPTAFYLCASMGGALGNQPQHFGDGTRLSIL.

This chain uses TRBV2 with TRBJ2-1; a weak D match, TRBD2 (6 bases). Germline values: CDR1 SNHLY, CDR2 FYNNEI. Trimming cost V 3 bases and J 3 bases, with 9 bases left between them. The CDR3 is 14 residues long. The DNA for the CDR3 is TGTGCCAGCAGTGAGACGCGGGGCTACAATGAGCAGTTCTTC. Translating gives CASSETRGYNEQFF.